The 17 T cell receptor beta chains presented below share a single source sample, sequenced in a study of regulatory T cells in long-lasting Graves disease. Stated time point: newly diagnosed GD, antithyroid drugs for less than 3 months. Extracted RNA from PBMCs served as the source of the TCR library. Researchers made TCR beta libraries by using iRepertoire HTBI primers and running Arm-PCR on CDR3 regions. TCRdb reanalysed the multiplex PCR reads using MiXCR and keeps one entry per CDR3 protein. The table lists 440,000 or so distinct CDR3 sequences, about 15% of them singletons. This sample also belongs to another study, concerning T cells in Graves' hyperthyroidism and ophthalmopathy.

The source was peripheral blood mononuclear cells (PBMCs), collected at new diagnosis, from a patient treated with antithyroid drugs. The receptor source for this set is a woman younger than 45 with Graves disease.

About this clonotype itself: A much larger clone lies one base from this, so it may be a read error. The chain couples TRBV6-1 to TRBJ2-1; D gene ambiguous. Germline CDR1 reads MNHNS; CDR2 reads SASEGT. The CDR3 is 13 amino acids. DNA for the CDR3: TGTGCCGGCAGCCTACGCCAAAGGACGGAAAGGTTCTTC. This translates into CAGSLRQRTERFF.

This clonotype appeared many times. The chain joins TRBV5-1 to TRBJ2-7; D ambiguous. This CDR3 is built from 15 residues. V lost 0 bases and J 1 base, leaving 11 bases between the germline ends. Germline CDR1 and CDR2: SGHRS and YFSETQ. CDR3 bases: TGCGCCAGCAGCTTGGTGTCGGATAGTTCCTACGAGCAGTACTTC. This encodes CASSLVSDSSYEQYF.

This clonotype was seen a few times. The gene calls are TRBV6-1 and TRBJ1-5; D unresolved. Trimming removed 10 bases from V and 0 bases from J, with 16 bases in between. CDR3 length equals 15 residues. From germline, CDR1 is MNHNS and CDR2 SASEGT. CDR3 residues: CATQTEANSNQPQHF. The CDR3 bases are TGTGCCACCCAAACCGAGGCCAATAGCAATCAGCCCCAGCATTTT.

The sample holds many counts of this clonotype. CDR3: CASTPPGQGPTDTQYF. The CDR3 nucleotides are TGCGCCAGCACCCCACCGGGACAGGGTCCGACAGATACGCAGTATTTT. The V gene is TRBV10-2, the J gene TRBJ2-3, with 9 bases that match TRBD1. The CDR3 is 16 residues long. Trimming at V came to 7 bases and at J to 3 bases, leaving 11 bases not matched to a gene. The germline CDR1 and CDR2 sequences are WSHSY and SAAADI.

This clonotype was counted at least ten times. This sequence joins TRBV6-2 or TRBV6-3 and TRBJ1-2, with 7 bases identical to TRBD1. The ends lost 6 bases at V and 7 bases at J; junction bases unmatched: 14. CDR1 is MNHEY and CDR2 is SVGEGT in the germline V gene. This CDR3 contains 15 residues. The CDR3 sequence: CASRPGTEGRRGYTF. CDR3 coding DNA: TGTGCCAGCAGGCCTGGGACAGAGGGGAGGCGTGGCTACACCTTC.

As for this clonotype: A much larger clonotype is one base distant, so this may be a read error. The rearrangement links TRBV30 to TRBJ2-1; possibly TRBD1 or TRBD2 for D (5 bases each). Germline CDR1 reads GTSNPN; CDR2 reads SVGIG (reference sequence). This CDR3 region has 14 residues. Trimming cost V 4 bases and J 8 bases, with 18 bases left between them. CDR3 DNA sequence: TGTGCCTGGACTGGGAGTGGGGGTTGGGATGAGCAGTTCTTC. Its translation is CAWTGSGGWDEQFF. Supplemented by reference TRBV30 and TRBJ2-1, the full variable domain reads SQTIHQWPATLVQPVGSPLSLECTVEGTSNPNLYWYRQAAGRGLQLLFYSVGIGQISSEVPQNLSASRPQDRQFILSSKKLLLSDSGFYLCAWTGSGGWDEQFFGPGTRLTVL.

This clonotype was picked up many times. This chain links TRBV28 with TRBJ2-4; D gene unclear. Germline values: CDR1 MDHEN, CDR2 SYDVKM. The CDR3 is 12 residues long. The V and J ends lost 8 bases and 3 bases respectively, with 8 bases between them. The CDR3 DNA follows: TGTGCCAGCCTTGGCCGCAAAAACATTCAGTACTTC. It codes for CASLGRKNIQYF.

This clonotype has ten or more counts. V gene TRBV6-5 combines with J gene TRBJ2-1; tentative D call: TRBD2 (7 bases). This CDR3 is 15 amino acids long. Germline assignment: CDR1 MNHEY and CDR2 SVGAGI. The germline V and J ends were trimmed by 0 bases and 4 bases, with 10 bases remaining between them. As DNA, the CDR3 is TGTGCCAGCAGTTACTCGGGAGGGGGGTACAATGAGCAGTTCTTC. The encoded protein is CASSYSGGGYNEQFF.

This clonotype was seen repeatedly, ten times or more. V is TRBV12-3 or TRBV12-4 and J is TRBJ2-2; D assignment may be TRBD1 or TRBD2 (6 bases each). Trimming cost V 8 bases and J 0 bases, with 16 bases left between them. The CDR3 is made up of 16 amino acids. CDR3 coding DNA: TGTGCCAGCGTCCCGCCGGGGGCAACGAACACCGGGGAGCTGTTTTTT. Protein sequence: CASVPPGATNTGELFF.

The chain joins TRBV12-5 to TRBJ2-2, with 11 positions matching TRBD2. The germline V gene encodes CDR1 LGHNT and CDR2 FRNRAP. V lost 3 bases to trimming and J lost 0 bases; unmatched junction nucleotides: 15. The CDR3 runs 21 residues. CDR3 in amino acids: CASGFYSTGTSGGSNTGELFF. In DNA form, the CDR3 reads TGTGCTAGTGGTTTTTACTCCACCGGGACTAGCGGAGGATCGAACACCGGGGAGCTGTTTTTT.

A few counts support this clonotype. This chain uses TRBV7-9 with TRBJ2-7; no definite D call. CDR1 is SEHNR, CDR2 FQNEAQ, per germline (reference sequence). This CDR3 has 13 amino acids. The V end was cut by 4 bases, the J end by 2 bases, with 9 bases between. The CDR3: CASSSLGTYEQYF. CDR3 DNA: TGTGCCAGCAGCTCTCTGGGGACCTACGAGCAGTACTTC.

CDR3 nucleotide sequence: TGTGCCAGCAGCCTAACGATTCTAATGAACACTGAAGCTTTCTTT. Residues: CASSLTILMNTEAFF. The chain recombines TRBV5-5 with TRBJ1-1; D gene uncertain. Trimming shortened V by 4 bases and J by 0 bases, and 13 bases separated the two germline ends. CDR1 and CDR2 from the germline V gene are SGHKS and YYEKEE (reference sequence). CDR3 length equals 15 residues.

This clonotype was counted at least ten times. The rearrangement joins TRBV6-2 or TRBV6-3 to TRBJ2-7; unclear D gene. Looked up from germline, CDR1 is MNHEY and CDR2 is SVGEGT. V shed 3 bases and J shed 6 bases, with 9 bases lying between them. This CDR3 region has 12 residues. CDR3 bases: TGTGCCAGCAGTTATCCCGGTTTCGAGCAGTACTTC. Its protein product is CASSYPGFEQYF.

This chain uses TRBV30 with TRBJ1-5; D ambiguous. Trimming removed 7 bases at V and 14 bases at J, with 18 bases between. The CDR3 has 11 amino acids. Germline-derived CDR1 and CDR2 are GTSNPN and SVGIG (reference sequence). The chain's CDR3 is CAYTDGTLKHF. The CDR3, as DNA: TGTGCCTATACGGACGGAACCCTTAAGCATTTT.

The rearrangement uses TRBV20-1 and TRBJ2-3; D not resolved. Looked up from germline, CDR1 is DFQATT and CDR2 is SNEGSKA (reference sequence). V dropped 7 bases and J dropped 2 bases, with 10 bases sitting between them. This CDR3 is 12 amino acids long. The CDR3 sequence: CSGAPPTDTQYF. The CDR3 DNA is TGCAGTGGGGCCCCCCCCACAGATACGCAGTATTTT.

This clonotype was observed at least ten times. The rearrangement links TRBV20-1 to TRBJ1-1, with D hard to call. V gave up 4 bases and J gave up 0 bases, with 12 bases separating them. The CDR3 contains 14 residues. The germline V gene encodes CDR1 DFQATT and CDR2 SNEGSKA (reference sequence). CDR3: CSANRLGMNTEAFF. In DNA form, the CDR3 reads TGCAGTGCTAACCGATTAGGAATGAACACTGAAGCTTTCTTT.

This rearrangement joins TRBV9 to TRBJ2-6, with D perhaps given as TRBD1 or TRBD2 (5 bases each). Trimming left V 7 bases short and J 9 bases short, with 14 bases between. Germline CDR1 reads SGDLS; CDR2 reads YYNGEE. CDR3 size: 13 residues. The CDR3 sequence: CASGRDGYNVLTF. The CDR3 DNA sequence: TGTGCCAGCGGCCGGGACGGATACAACGTCCTGACTTTC.